The 23 T cell receptor beta chains given below trace back to one sample, sequenced in a study of shared clonotypes between healthy human individuals. The protocol was immunoSEQ multiplex PCR, while the TCRdb copy is restricted to in-frame clones and leaves out a portion. The sample shows approximately 1.4 million clones, about 98% of them seen only once. The specimen was naive CD4+ T cells sorted from blood. Subset specified: CD45RA+ positively selected. The origin of the receptors is a young man in good health.

The chain joins TRBV28 to TRBJ2-5; 7 bases agree with TRBD2. The CDR3 extends over 11 amino acids. V was clipped by 4 bases and J by 7 bases; unmatched bases: 0. Germline V lookup: CDR1 MDHEN, CDR2 SYDVKM. The CDR3 coding sequence is TGTGCCAGCAGTTCGGGGGGGACCCAGTACTTC. Encoded protein: CASSSGGTQYF.

The V call is TRBV27, the J call TRBJ2-1; unclear D gene. This CDR3 comprises 17 residues. V dropped 6 bases and J dropped 0 bases, with 18 bases sitting between them. Germline values: CDR1 MNHEY, CDR2 SMNVEV (reference sequence). The CDR3 coding sequence is TGTGCCAGCAGCTTACTATGGTCGGGTTTCTCCTACAATGAGCAGTTCTTC. Translated, it gives CASSLLWSGFSYNEQFF.

This rearrangement joins TRBV5-1 to TRBJ2-3, with D hard to call. Trimming cost V 6 bases and J 1 base, with 12 bases left between them. CDR1 and CDR2 (germline): SGHRS, YFSETQ. This CDR3 region has 14 residues. The CDR3 region is CASKMALGTDTQYF. CDR3 coding DNA: TGCGCCAGCAAAATGGCGCTTGGCACAGATACGCAGTATTTT.

Of note for this clone: Other nucleotide sequences in the sample specify the same CDR3. The chain couples TRBV9 to TRBJ2-2; no firm D call. V was shortened by 0 bases and J by 2 bases, with 5 bases between the two germline ends. The CDR3 is 14 amino acids. In germline, CDR1 is SGDLS, CDR2 YYNGEE. CDR3 protein: CASSVASNTGELFF. The CDR3 nucleotides are TGTGCCAGCAGCGTAGCCAGTAACACCGGGGAGCTGTTTTTT.

This sequence joins TRBV29-1 and TRBJ2-1; TRBD2 matches at 8 bases. Germline values: CDR1 SQVTM, CDR2 ANQGSEA. V lost 6 bases to trimming and J lost 3 bases; unmatched junction nucleotides: 4. The CDR3 has 13 residues. The CDR3 nucleotides are TGCAGCGTACTAGCGGTGGGCTACAATGAGCAGTTCTTC. It yields the protein CSVLAVGYNEQFF.

This clone was recorded a few times. The V and J genes are TRBV25-1 and TRBJ1-5; the D is unclear. Per germline, CDR1 MGHDK and CDR2 SYGVNS. The CDR3 is made up of 15 amino acids. V lost 2 bases and J lost 0, with 8 bases in between. CDR3: CASSEAGNSNQPQHF. CDR3 nucleotides: TGTGCCAGCAGTGAAGCGGGGAATAGCAATCAGCCCCAGCATTTT.

A word on this clone: The same CDR3 can be traced to other DNA sequences in this sample. The chain couples TRBV18 to TRBJ2-5; D might be TRBD2 (6 bases). Between the trimmed V and J ends, which lost 3 bases and 2 bases, there was a span of 10 bases. Germline lookup yields CDR1 KGHSH and CDR2 LQKENI. The CDR3 is made up of 14 amino acids. CDR3 region: CASSPSGDQETQYF. In DNA, the CDR3 is TGTGCCAGCTCACCGTCGGGAGATCAAGAGACCCAGTACTTC. Drawing the rest from reference TRBV18 and TRBJ2-5, the complete variable domain is NAGVMQNPRHLVRRRGQEARLRCSPMKGHSHVYWYRQLPEEGLKFMVYLQKENIIDESGMPKERFSAEFPKEGPSILRIQQVVRGDSAAYFCASSPSGDQETQYFGPGTRLLVL.

V and J are TRBV29-1 and TRBJ1-1; D gene unclear. Germline assignment: CDR1 SQVTM and CDR2 ANQGSEA. This CDR3 region has 16 residues. V was trimmed by 6 bases and J by 2 bases, leaving 22 bases between them. CDR3 nucleotide sequence: TGCAGCGTCGCATGGACCGACCCATACTCAAACACTGAAGCTTTCTTT. It is translated as CSVAWTDPYSNTEAFF.

V and J are TRBV4-3 and TRBJ2-1, with 13 nucleotides matching TRBD2. This CDR3 comprises 16 residues. CDR1 and CDR2 (germline): LGHNA, YSLEER. Germline trimming cut 3 bases from V and 4 bases from J; bases unmatched to any gene: 3. The DNA of the CDR3 is TGCGCCAGCAGCCAGGGACTAGCGGGGTGGTACAATGAGCAGTTCTTC. Encoded protein: CASSQGLAGWYNEQFF.

The chain recombines TRBV2 with TRBJ2-7; D perhaps matches TRBD2 (6 bases). The CDR3 has 15 amino acids. Germline lookup yields CDR1 SNHLY and CDR2 FYNNEI. V was cut by 2 bases and J by 6 bases, with 17 bases left in between. The CDR3 coding sequence is TGTGCCAGCAGTGAACTTCTTTCAGCGGGTGGCGAGCAGTACTTC. Amino acids: CASSELLSAGGEQYF.

Here the CDR3 DNA reads TGTGCCAGCAGCCTAAATCGTGGACAGGGGGCATATGGCTACACCTTC. This sequence encodes CASSLNRGQGAYGYTF. This chain uses TRBV5-6 with TRBJ1-2; 11 nucleotides agree with TRBD1. Germline CDR1 is SGHDT and CDR2 is YYEEEE. V was pared by 4 bases and J by 5 bases, with 10 bases of the junction left unmatched. CDR3 length: 16 amino acids.

This clone was recorded only once. J is TRBJ2-5 and V is TRBV19, with D maybe TRBD1 (6 bases). This CDR3 has 11 residues. Trimming pared 7 bases from V and 5 bases from J, leaving 8 bases between. Germline V gene sequence: CDR1 LNHDA, CDR2 SQIVND (reference sequence). The CDR3 DNA reads TGTGCCAGTACCCAGGGGGAGACCCAGTACTTC. Its protein product is CASTQGETQYF.

V and J are TRBV18 and TRBJ2-5; D may be TRBD2 (6 bases). The V gene lost 3 bases and the J gene lost 5 bases, with 13 bases spanning the gap. This CDR3 is 14 amino acids long. CDR1 is KGHSH, CDR2 LQKENI, per germline. The chain's CDR3 is CASSPLPSAETQYF. Here the CDR3 DNA reads TGTGCCAGCTCACCTCTTCCTAGCGCCGAGACCCAGTACTTC.

CDR3 amino acids: CASSLIGTSTNEKLFF. The CDR3 DNA reads TGTGCCAGCAGCTTAATCGGAACTTCAACTAATGAAAAACTGTTTTTT. J is TRBJ1-4 and V is TRBV7-9; D gene uncertain. The germline V and J ends were trimmed by 2 bases and 0 bases, with 10 bases remaining between them. Germline CDR1 and CDR2: SEHNR and FQNEAQ (reference sequence). The CDR3 length is 16 residues.

This rearrangement joins TRBV5-1 to TRBJ2-5; 7 nucleotides agree with TRBD2. In germline, CDR1 is SGHRS, CDR2 YFSETQ. This CDR3 contains 15 residues. The junction had 8 bases not matched to a gene; V was cut back by 1 base and J by 5 bases. The CDR3 coding sequence is TGCGCCAGCAGCTTGAGTAAGGGAGCGGGGGAGACCCAGTACTTC. It specifies CASSLSKGAGETQYF. Combining the CDR3 with reference TRBV5-1 and TRBJ2-5 gives the whole variable domain KAGVTQTPRYLIKTRGQQVTLSCSPISGHRSVSWYQQTPGQGLQFLFEYFSETQRNKGNFPGRFSGRQFSNSRSEMNVSTLELGDSALYLCASSLSKGAGETQYFGPGTRLLVL.

CDR3 protein: CASSLAVIGELFF. The CDR3 DNA follows: TGCGCCAGCAGCTTGGCCGTTATCGGGGAGCTGTTTTTT. The chain carries TRBV5-1 and TRBJ2-2; D remains unclear. V dropped 0 bases and J dropped 7 bases, with 7 bases sitting between them. The CDR3 has 13 residues. From germline, CDR1 is SGHRS and CDR2 YFSETQ. The full variable domain, in which reference TRBV5-1 and TRBJ2-2 provide the parts outside the CDR3, is KAGVTQTPRYLIKTRGQQVTLSCSPISGHRSVSWYQQTPGQGLQFLFEYFSETQRNKGNFPGRFSGRQFSNSRSEMNVSTLELGDSALYLCASSLAVIGELFFGEGSRLTVL.

CDR3 sequence (DNA): TGCGCCAGCAGTGAAAATGGGGTTGGGGCTTTCTTT. It is translated as CASSENGVGAFF. The chain links TRBV10-1 to TRBJ1-1; D gene uncertain. The V gene lost 3 bases and the J gene lost 11 bases, with 13 bases spanning the gap. Germline V gives CDR1 WNHNN, CDR2 SYGVQD (reference sequence). This CDR3 is 12 amino acids long.

The chain couples TRBV28 to TRBJ1-2, with 8 bases matching TRBD1. Germline loops: CDR1 MDHEN, CDR2 SYDVKM. V lost 7 bases, J lost 5 bases, and 9 bases stayed unmatched. The CDR3 extends over 14 amino acids. CDR3 region: CASTQLGQGYGYTF. CDR3 DNA: TGTGCCAGCACCCAACTCGGACAGGGTTATGGCTACACCTTC.

The rearrangement joins TRBV5-1 to TRBJ2-7; no definite D call. The V gene's germline CDR1 is SGHRS and CDR2 YFSETQ. The CDR3 sequence is 16 residues long. Trimming stripped 0 bases from V and 0 bases from J, with 13 bases between. The CDR3 reads CASSLGLAASSYEQYF. The CDR3 coding sequence is TGCGCCAGCAGCTTGGGCCTGGCAGCTAGCTCCTACGAGCAGTACTTC. The full variable domain, its missing parts supplied by reference TRBV5-1 and TRBJ2-7, is KAGVTQTPRYLIKTRGQQVTLSCSPISGHRSVSWYQQTPGQGLQFLFEYFSETQRNKGNFPGRFSGRQFSNSRSEMNVSTLELGDSALYLCASSLGLAASSYEQYFGPGTRLTVT.

The J gene is TRBJ2-7, the V gene TRBV21-1; whether TRBD2, the table's D call, matches the DNA was not checked. TRBV21-1 is an annotated pseudogene. The CDR3 sequence is 16 residues long. DNA for the CDR3: TGTGCCAGCAGCAAAGACATCTCCCGTCGACTCTACGAGCAGTACTTC. Translated, it gives CASSKDISRRLYEQYF.

This chain connects TRBV30 to TRBJ2-7, with D unresolved. The CDR3 sequence is 13 residues long. CDR1 is GTSNPN and CDR2 is SVGIG in the germline V gene (reference sequence). V was clipped by 0 bases and J by 0 bases, with 6 bases between them. As DNA, the CDR3 is TGTGCCTGGAGTGTCGGCGGCTCCTACGAGCAGTACTTC. As protein: CAWSVGGSYEQYF.

The chain joins TRBV9 to TRBJ2-1; 10 nucleotides agree with TRBD2. The V gene end was trimmed by 2 bases and the J gene end by 3 bases; junction bases not matched to a gene: 5. The CDR3 covers 16 residues. Germline lookup yields CDR1 SGDLS and CDR2 YYNGEE. The CDR3 here is CASSVLGTSDYNEQFF. CDR3 nucleotides: TGTGCCAGCAGCGTCTTAGGGACTAGCGACTACAATGAGCAGTTCTTC.

The chain employs TRBV6-5 and TRBJ1-3; no firm D call. CDR3 length: 14 amino acids. Germline values: CDR1 MNHEY, CDR2 SVGAGI. The V gene lost 0 bases and the J gene lost 7 bases, with 10 bases spanning the gap. This CDR3 is CASSYSLSGNTIYF. CDR3 DNA: TGTGCCAGCAGTTACTCTCTATCCGGCAACACCATATATTTT.